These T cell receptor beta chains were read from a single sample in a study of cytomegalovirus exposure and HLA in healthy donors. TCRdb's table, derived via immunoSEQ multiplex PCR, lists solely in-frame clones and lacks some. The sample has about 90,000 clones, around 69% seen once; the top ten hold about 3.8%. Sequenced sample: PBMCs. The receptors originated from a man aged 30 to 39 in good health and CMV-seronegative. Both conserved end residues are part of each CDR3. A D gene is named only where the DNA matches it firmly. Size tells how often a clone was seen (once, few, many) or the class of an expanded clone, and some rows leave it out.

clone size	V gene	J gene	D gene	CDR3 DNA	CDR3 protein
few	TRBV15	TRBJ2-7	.	TGTGCCACCAGCAGGGCCTGGAGGACAGAACCTTACGAGCAGTACTTC	CATSRAWRTEPYEQYF
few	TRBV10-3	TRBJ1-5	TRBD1	TGTGCCATCAGTGAGTCGTCTGGGGACAGAGGCAATCAGCCCCAGCATTTT	CAISESSGDRGNQPQHF
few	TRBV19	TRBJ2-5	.	TGTGCCAGTAATCAGAACCCTACGGGAGAGACCCAGTACTTC	CASNQNPTGETQYF
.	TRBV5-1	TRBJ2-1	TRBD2	TGCGCCAGCAGCTTGGTCAACAGCGGGGGCTCCTACAATGAGCAGTTCTTC	CASSLVNSGGSYNEQFF
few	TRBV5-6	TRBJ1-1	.	TGTGCCAGCAGCTTGGTGAGAACTGAAGCTTTCTTT	CASSLVRTEAFF
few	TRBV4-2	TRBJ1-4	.	TGTGCCAGCAGCCACCCGACATCCACCGTGGAAAAACTGTTTTTT	CASSHPTSTVEKLFF
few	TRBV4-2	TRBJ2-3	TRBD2	TGTGCCAGCAGCCAAGAGGGGCTAGCGGGGAACACAGATACGCAGTATTTT	CASSQEGLAGNTDTQYF
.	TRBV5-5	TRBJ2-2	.	TGTGCCAGCAGCGAACAGGGATTCGGGGAGCTGTTTTTT	CASSEQGFGELFF
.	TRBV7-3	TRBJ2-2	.	TGTGCCAGCAGCGTAGACAGGCCCGACACCGGGGAGCTGTTTTTT	CASSVDRPDTGELFF
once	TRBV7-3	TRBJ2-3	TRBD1	TGTGCCAGCAGCCTACGACAGGGGAGCACAGATACGCAGTATTTT	CASSLRQGSTDTQYF
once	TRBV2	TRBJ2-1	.	TGTGCCAGCAGTTTTCCGCGGTACAATGAGCAGTTCTTC	CASSFPRYNEQFF
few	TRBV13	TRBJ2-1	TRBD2	TGTGCCAGCAGCCCCTCCTACTCTTGGGAGGGCCGGACGTACGATGAGCAGTTCTTC	CASSPSYSWEGRTYDEQFF
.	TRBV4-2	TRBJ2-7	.	TGTGCCAGCAGCATAGGGGGTTACGAGCAGTACTTC	CASSIGGYEQYF
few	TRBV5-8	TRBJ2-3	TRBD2	TGTGCCAGCAGTGCTGCGGGGGGAAGAGATACGCAGTATTTT	CASSAAGGRDTQYF
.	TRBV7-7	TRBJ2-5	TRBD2	TGTGCTAGCAGCATTGGGACTAGCGGGGGGCGGGAGACCCAGTACTTC	CASSIGTSGGRETQYF
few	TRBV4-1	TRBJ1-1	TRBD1	TGCGCCAGCAGCCAAGTCGGCAGGGGGGAGAACACTGAAGCTTTCTTT	CASSQVGRGENTEAFF
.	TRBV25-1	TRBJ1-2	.	TGTGCCAGCAGAAATCCGGGTGCCGTCTATGGCTACACCTTC	CASRNPGAVYGYTF
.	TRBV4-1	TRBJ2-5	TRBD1	TGCGCCAGCAGCCAAGGACAGGGGGCGCGGGAGACCCAGTACTTC	CASSQGQGARETQYF
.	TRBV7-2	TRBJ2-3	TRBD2	TGTGCCAGCAGACCTGGACTAGCGGGGGCTCAAGATACGCAGTATTTT	CASRPGLAGAQDTQYF
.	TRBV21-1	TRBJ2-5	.	TGTGCCAGATTCTACACCGGACAGGGCTGGAAGAAAGAGACCCAGTACTTC	CARFYTGQGWKKETQYF
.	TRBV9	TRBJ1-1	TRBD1	TGTGCCAGCAGCGCCTCCTCAGGGGGCCTGGGAGCTTTCTTT	CASSASSGGLGAFF
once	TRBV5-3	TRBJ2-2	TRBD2	TGTGCCAGAAGCTACCGTTGGAGGGCCGGGACTAGCTATCTACAGGCGGTGCCCGGGGAGCTGTTTTTT	CARSYRWRAGTSYLQAVPGELFF
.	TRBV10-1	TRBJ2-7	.	TGCGCCAGCAGTGAGTTCGGCACTAATCAGTACTTC	CASSEFGTNQYF
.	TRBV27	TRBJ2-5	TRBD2	TGTGCCAGCAGGAGCGGGAGTGGCCAAGAGACCCAGTACTTC	CASRSGSGQETQYF
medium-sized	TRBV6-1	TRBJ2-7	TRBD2	TGTGCCAGCGGAATGACTAGCGGGGGGTCCTACGAGCAGTACTTC	CASGMTSGGSYEQYF
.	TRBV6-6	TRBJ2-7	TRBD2	TGTGCCAGCAGTGTGCGAGCGGGAGGGCCCTACGAGCAGTACTTC	CASSVRAGGPYEQYF
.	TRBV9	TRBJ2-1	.	TGTGCCAGCAGCGTAGAGGGGACCTACAATGAGCAGTTCTTC	CASSVEGTYNEQFF
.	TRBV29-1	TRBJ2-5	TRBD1	TGCAGCGTTGAAGGGGACAGCGCCGGGGAGACCCAGTACTTC	CSVEGDSAGETQYF
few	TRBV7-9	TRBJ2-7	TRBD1	TGTGCCAGCAGCTCAACAGGGGTCGGTACGGACGAGCAGTACTTC	CASSSTGVGTDEQYF
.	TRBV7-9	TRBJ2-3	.	TGTGCCAGCAGCCCAGGGACATTAGGGGCCACAGATACGCAGTATTTT	CASSPGTLGATDTQYF
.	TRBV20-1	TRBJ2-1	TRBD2	TGCAGTGGGCGGGAGGGCCATGAGCAGTTCTTC	CSGREGHEQFF
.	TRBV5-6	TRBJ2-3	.	TGTGCCAGCCGGCTGGGAGTCCCAGATACGCAGTATTTT	CASRLGVPDTQYF
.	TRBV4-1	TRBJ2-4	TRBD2	TGCGCCAGCAGCCAAGGGAATAGCGGGAGAGCCAAAAACATTCAGTACTTC	CASSQGNSGRAKNIQYF
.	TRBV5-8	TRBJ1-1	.	TGTGCCAGCAGCTTTAAGAACACTGAAGCTTTCTTT	CASSFKNTEAFF
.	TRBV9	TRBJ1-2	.	TGTGCCAGCAGCGTAGTGGGGGCGCAGGGCTACACCTTC	CASSVVGAQGYTF
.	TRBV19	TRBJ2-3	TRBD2	TGTGCCAGTAGTCCAAGACTAGCTAGGGCAGATACGCAGTATTTT	CASSPRLARADTQYF
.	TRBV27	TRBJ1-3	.	TGTGCCAGCAGCCTAACATCGACAGCTGGAAACACCATATATTTT	CASSLTSTAGNTIYF
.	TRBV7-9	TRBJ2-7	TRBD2	TGTGCCAGCAGCTTAGGGGACTACTCCTACGAGCAGTACTTC	CASSLGDYSYEQYF
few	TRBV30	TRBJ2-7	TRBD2	TGTGCCTGGAGTAGACTAGCGGGAGCTTACGAGCAGTACTTC	CAWSRLAGAYEQYF